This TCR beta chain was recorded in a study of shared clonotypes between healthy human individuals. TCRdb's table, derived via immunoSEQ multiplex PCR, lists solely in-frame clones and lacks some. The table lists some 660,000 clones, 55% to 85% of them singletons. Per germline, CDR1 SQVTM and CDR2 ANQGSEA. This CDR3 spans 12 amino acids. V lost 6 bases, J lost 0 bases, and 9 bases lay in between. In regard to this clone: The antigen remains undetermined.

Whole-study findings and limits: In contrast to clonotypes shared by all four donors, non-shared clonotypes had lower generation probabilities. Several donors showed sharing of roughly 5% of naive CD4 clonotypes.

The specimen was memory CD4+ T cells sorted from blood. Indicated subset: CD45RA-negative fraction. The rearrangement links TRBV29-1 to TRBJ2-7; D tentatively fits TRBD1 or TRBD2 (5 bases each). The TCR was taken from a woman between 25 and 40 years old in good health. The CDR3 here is CSVGPDSYEQYF. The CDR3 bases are TGCAGCGTGGGACCCGACTCCTACGAGCAGTACTTC.